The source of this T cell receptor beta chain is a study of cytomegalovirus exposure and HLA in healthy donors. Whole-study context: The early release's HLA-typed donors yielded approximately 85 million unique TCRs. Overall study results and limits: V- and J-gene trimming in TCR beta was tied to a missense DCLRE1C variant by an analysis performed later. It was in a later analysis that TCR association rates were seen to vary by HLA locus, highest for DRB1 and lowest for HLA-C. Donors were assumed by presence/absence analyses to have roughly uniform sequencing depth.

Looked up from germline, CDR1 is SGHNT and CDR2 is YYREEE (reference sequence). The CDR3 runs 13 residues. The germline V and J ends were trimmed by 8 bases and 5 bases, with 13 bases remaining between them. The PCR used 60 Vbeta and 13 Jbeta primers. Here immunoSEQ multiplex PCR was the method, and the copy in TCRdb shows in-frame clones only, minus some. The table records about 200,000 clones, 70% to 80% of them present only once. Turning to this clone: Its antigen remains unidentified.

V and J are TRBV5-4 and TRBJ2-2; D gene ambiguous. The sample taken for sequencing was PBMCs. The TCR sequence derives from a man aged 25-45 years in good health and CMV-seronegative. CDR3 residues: CASPVAGTGELFF. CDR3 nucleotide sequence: TGTGCCAGTCCGGTTGCAGGAACCGGGGAGCTGTTTTTT.